These 25 T cell receptor beta chains came from one sample sequenced in a study of blood T cell repertoires in COVID-19. Profiling relied on immunoSEQ multiplex PCR, and the TCRdb table lists in-frame clones only, not all of them. The sample has approximately 480,000 clones, 75% to 90% seen once. Sequenced: peripheral blood. All receptors come from a man between 18 and 29 years old with COVID-19, enrolled during active disease.

The V gene is TRBV4-1, the J gene TRBJ2-2; tentative D call: TRBD1 (6 bases). The CDR3 spans 17 residues. From germline, CDR1 is MGHRA and CDR2 YSYEKL. V lost 4 bases to trimming and J lost 4 bases, with 19 bases between them. CDR3 sequence: CASSLDWAGTTTGELFF. The CDR3 bases are TGCGCCAGCAGCCTCGATTGGGCAGGGACAACCACCGGGGAGCTGTTTTTT.

The chain uses TRBV6-5 and TRBJ2-4; 7 nucleotides align to TRBD2. The V gene's germline CDR1 is MNHEY and CDR2 SVGAGI. CDR3 length equals 14 residues. V lost 5 bases, J lost 6 bases, and 7 bases stayed unmatched. CDR3 residues: CASSPASGPNIQYF. In DNA, the CDR3 is TGTGCCAGCAGTCCCGCTAGCGGTCCAAACATTCAGTACTTC.

The chain carries TRBV7-9 and TRBJ1-5; TRBD1 might be the D (6 bases). CDR3 length: 14 residues. The V gene's germline CDR1 is SEHNR and CDR2 FQNEAQ (reference sequence). V dropped 5 bases and J dropped 6 bases, with 14 bases sitting between them. The CDR3 spells CASSLQGTAQPQHF. The CDR3 region has the DNA TGTGCCAGCAGCCTACAGGGCACGGCTCAGCCCCAGCATTTT. Supplemented by reference TRBV7-9 and TRBJ1-5, the full variable domain reads DTGVSQNPRHKITKRGQNVTFRCDPISEHNRLYWYRQTLGQGPEFLTYFQNEAQLEKSRLLSDRFSAERPKGSFSTLEIQRTEQGDSAMYLCASSLQGTAQPQHFGDGTRLSIL.

Notes on this clone: The junction shows a germline mismatch at one end, possibly a read error. The V call is TRBV9, the J call TRBJ2-7; D is perhaps TRBD2 (6 bases). This CDR3 is built from 15 residues. The germline V gene has CDR1 SGDLS and CDR2 YYNGEE. CDR3 DNA: TGTGCCGGCAGCGTAGGGGTCGGGAGCATGTACGAGCAGTACTTC. Its protein is CAGSVGVGSMYEQYF.

The chain links TRBV6-5 to TRBJ1-3; tentative D call: TRBD1 (5 bases). From germline, CDR1 is MNHEY and CDR2 SVGAGI. There are 14 residues in the CDR3. V was shortened by 6 bases and J by 0 bases, with 9 bases between the two germline ends. The CDR3 reads CASSRDFSGNTIYF. CDR3 nucleotide sequence: TGTGCCAGCAGCCGGGACTTCTCTGGAAACACCATATATTTT.

This chain uses TRBV29-1 with TRBJ2-3, with 10 positions matching TRBD2. Per germline, CDR1 SQVTM and CDR2 ANQGSEA. This CDR3 has 14 amino acids. V was clipped by 4 bases and J by 6 bases; unmatched bases: 7. This CDR3 is CSVGTSGVEDTQYF. The CDR3 nucleotides read TGCAGCGTTGGTACTAGCGGGGTTGAGGATACGCAGTATTTT.

The rearrangement links TRBV5-5 to TRBJ1-1, with D maybe TRBD1 (6 bases). The CDR3 loop spans 13 amino acids. V was pared by 7 bases and J by 3 bases, with 13 bases between. The germline V gene encodes CDR1 SGHKS and CDR2 YYEKEE (reference sequence). The CDR3 region is CASLGQPDTEAFF. CDR3 DNA sequence: TGTGCCAGCTTAGGACAGCCGGACACTGAAGCTTTCTTT.

The rearrangement links TRBV2 to TRBJ1-1, with a tentative D call TRBD1 (6 bases). Per germline, CDR1 SNHLY and CDR2 FYNNEI. V gave up 3 bases and J gave up 8 bases, with 10 bases separating them. This CDR3 has 12 amino acids. The CDR3 sequence: CASSEGALEAFF. The CDR3 coding sequence is TGTGCCAGCAGTGAGGGGGCTTTAGAAGCTTTCTTT.

The J gene is TRBJ2-7, the V gene TRBV2; D is perhaps TRBD1 (5 bases). This CDR3 has 13 amino acids. The germline CDR1 and CDR2 sequences are SNHLY and FYNNEI. V lost 3 bases and J lost 7, with 13 bases in between. The CDR3 DNA reads TGTGCCAGCAGTGATGGCCAGGGTGGGGAGCAGTACTTC. It translates to CASSDGQGGEQYF. Together with reference TRBV2 and TRBJ2-7, the CDR3 gives the full variable domain: EPEVTQTPSHQVTQMGQEVILRCVPISNHLYFYWYRQILGQKVEFLVSFYNNEISEKSEIFDDQFSVERPDGSNFTLKIRSTKLEDSAMYFCASSDGQGGEQYFGPGTRLTVT.

This chain joins TRBV6-5 and TRBJ2-7; TRBD2 matches 9 bases. The V gene's germline CDR1 is MNHEY and CDR2 SVGAGI. The CDR3 is 15 residues long. J gave up 3 bases and V 3 bases, and 6 bases lay outside the gene matches. The CDR3 region is CASSYTGTSRYEQYF. DNA for the CDR3: TGTGCCAGCAGTTATACCGGGACTAGCCGCTACGAGCAGTACTTC.

The CDR3 sequence is CASRTGLAGGHEQFF. CDR3 nucleotide sequence: TGTGCCAGCCGCACAGGGCTAGCGGGAGGCCATGAGCAGTTCTTC. The V and J genes are TRBV2 and TRBJ2-1; 11 bases are shared with TRBD2. J was trimmed by 8 bases and V by 8 bases; bases with no gene match: 11. The V gene's germline CDR1 is SNHLY and CDR2 FYNNEI. This CDR3 spans 15 amino acids. Full variable domain (missing parts from reference TRBV2 and TRBJ2-1): EPEVTQTPSHQVTQMGQEVILRCVPISNHLYFYWYRQILGQKVEFLVSFYNNEISEKSEIFDDQFSVERPDGSNFTLKIRSTKLEDSAMYFCASRTGLAGGHEQFFGPGTRLTVL.

CDR3 residues: CSSSGRNYNEQFF. The CDR3 DNA sequence: TGCAGCTCTAGCGGGAGGAATTACAATGAGCAGTTCTTC. This chain joins TRBV29-1 and TRBJ2-1; 11 bases align to TRBD2. J gave up 4 bases and V 8 bases, and 4 bases lay outside the gene matches. This CDR3 comprises 13 residues. Germline lookup yields CDR1 SQVTM and CDR2 ANQGSEA.

CDR3 in DNA: TGCGCCAGCAGCTTGGTATCCGTAATACGGGAGTGGGAGACCCAGTACTTC. Its translation is CASSLVSVIREWETQYF. This sequence joins TRBV5-1 and TRBJ2-5; weak D call: TRBD2 (6 bases). CDR1 and CDR2 from the germline V gene are SGHRS and YFSETQ. V shed 0 bases and J shed 5 bases, with 20 bases lying between them. The CDR3 extends over 17 amino acids.

V is TRBV5-4 and J is TRBJ2-7; possible D gene TRBD2, 6 bases. V gave up 0 bases and J gave up 3 bases, with 22 bases separating them. Germline V gene lookup returns CDR1 SGHNT and CDR2 YYREEE (reference sequence). The CDR3 is 18 amino acids. In nucleotides, the CDR3 is TGTGCCAGCAGCTTGGTAGCTGGTCCCCCGGGGGTTTACTACGAGCAGTACTTC. Protein: CASSLVAGPPGVYYEQYF.

The chain links TRBV11-3 to TRBJ1-4, with 7 bases lining up with TRBD1. The CDR3 loop spans 16 amino acids. From germline, CDR1 is SGHNT and CDR2 YENEEA. The trim removed 3 bases at V and 5 bases at J, leaving 9 bases unmatched. In nucleotides, the CDR3 is TGTGCCAGCAGCTTTTCTTCGGGACAGAGGAATGAAAAACTGTTTTTT. This gives the protein CASSFSSGQRNEKLFF.

The genes are TRBV27 and TRBJ2-7, with 7 bases that match TRBD1. CDR3 length: 14 residues. Trimming removed 2 bases from V and 2 bases from J; junction bases left unmatched: 3. Germline V CDR1 and CDR2: MNHEY, SMNVEV (reference sequence). The CDR3 is CASSLEGAAYEQYF. The CDR3 DNA sequence: TGTGCCAGCAGTTTAGAGGGGGCGGCCTACGAGCAGTACTTC.

The genes are TRBV5-1 and TRBJ1-2, with D perhaps matching TRBD1 (5 bases). Germline assignment: CDR1 SGHRS and CDR2 YFSETQ. The germline V and J ends were trimmed by 4 bases and 4 bases, with 11 bases remaining between them. This CDR3 is built from 13 residues. CDR3 in amino acids: CASSTEGSYGYTF. The CDR3 bases are TGCGCCAGCAGCACGGAGGGGTCCTATGGCTACACCTTC.

The CDR3 spells CASSRRGTYEQYF. The CDR3 region has the DNA TGTGCCAGCAGTAGGCGGGGAACTTACGAGCAGTACTTC. The chain employs TRBV6-5 and TRBJ2-7, with D possibly TRBD2 on 6 matching bases. V dropped 5 bases and J dropped 4 bases, with 12 bases sitting between them. The CDR3 runs to 13 residues. Germline CDR1 reads MNHEY; CDR2 reads SVGAGI.

J is TRBJ2-1 and V is TRBV5-1; the D gene is possibly TRBD2 (5 bases). This CDR3 is built from 12 residues. CDR1 is SGHRS, CDR2 YFSETQ, per germline. V was cut by 5 bases and J by 8 bases, with 11 bases left in between. The CDR3 region is CASRTGGDEQFF. As DNA, the CDR3 is TGCGCCAGCAGGACTGGAGGAGATGAGCAGTTCTTC.

This chain connects TRBV4-1 to TRBJ2-1, with 8 bases lining up with TRBD1. J lost 6 bases, V lost 4 bases, and 5 bases had no gene match. CDR3 length: 14 residues. The V gene's germline CDR1 is MGHRA and CDR2 YSYEKL. This CDR3 reads CASSPADRGNEQFF. The DNA for the CDR3 is TGCGCCAGCAGCCCAGCAGACAGGGGCAATGAGCAGTTCTTC.

This chain joins TRBV7-9 and TRBJ1-2, with D perhaps TRBD1 (5 bases). Germline CDR1 and CDR2: SEHNR and FQNEAQ (reference sequence). The CDR3 runs to 15 residues. V was shortened by 2 bases and J by 2 bases, with 12 bases between the two germline ends. The chain's CDR3 is CASSLSAGKNYGYTF. The DNA for the CDR3 is TGTGCCAGCAGCTTAAGCGCAGGGAAGAACTATGGCTACACCTTC. The whole variable domain, remainder taken from reference TRBV7-9 and TRBJ1-2, is DTGVSQNPRHKITKRGQNVTFRCDPISEHNRLYWYRQTLGQGPEFLTYFQNEAQLEKSRLLSDRFSAERPKGSFSTLEIQRTEQGDSAMYLCASSLSAGKNYGYTFGSGTRLTVV.

The V and J genes are TRBV7-9 and TRBJ2-7; no definite D call. CDR1 is SEHNR, CDR2 FQNEAQ, per germline (reference sequence). The CDR3 consists of 14 residues. V was clipped by 1 base and J by 2 bases, with 9 bases between them. The CDR3 is CASSLDDSPYEQYF. The DNA for the CDR3 is TGTGCCAGCAGCTTAGACGACTCTCCCTACGAGCAGTACTTC.

This clone was seen only a few times. V is TRBV28 and J is TRBJ1-3; TRBD1 aligns across 8 bases. Per germline, CDR1 MDHEN and CDR2 SYDVKM. The CDR3 contains 16 residues. V was clipped by 5 bases and J by 0 bases; unmatched bases: 6. The CDR3 sequence: CASSEIGTGSGNTIYF. The CDR3 nucleotides are TGTGCCAGCAGTGAGATTGGGACAGGCTCTGGAAACACCATATATTTT.

The chain employs TRBV2 and TRBJ2-7; 7 bases match TRBD2. V was clipped by 7 bases and J by 0 bases; unmatched bases: 3. Germline values: CDR1 SNHLY, CDR2 FYNNEI. The CDR3 has 13 amino acids. In DNA form, the CDR3 reads TGTGCCAGCAACCGGGACTACTCCTACGAGCAGTACTTC. This codes for CASNRDYSYEQYF.

The rearrangement uses TRBV12-3 or TRBV12-4 and TRBJ1-2; TRBD1 matches at 12 bases. CDR3 size: 13 residues. Losses at the gene ends were 6 bases for V and 8 bases for J; bases not matched to a gene: 4. CDR3 bases: TGTGCCAGCAGGGGACAGGGGGCCGGCGGCTACACCTTC. Translated, it gives CASRGQGAGGYTF.